The source of this T cell receptor beta chain is a study of T cells in Graves' hyperthyroidism and ophthalmopathy. Findings of the study overall: Ophthalmopathy stood apart from stable hyperthyroidism in a 13 V-J model.

TCR beta CDR3 region amplification was performed from RNA transcripts. RT-PCR in the first round (using the HTBI primer set) targeted the TCR CDR3. TCRdb independently ran MiXCR on the multiplex PCR reads; one entry per CDR3 protein. The table shows roughly 580,000 distinct CDR3 sequences, with approximately 15% occurring only once. V shed 4 bases, J shed 1 base, and the junction held 8 bases outside the gene matches. This CDR3 has 16 amino acids. Germline loops: CDR1 SGHDN, CDR2 FVKESK. Clinical symptoms, serum thyroxine, TRAb, thyroid ultrasound and orbital computed tomography established diagnosis. It was at first hyperthyroidism diagnosis, before any ophthalmopathy symptoms, that the blood sample was taken. Comment on this clonotype: Its specificity is not known.

The chain is built from TRBV14 and TRBJ1-1, with 8 bases matching TRBD1. The TCR originated in a young woman with Graves' hyperthyroidism that later progressed to Graves' ophthalmopathy. The specimen sequenced was blood. The CDR3 DNA is TGTGCCAGCAGCCGCACGACAGGGGTACCGAACACTGAAGCTTTCTTT. Protein product: CASSRTTGVPNTEAFF.